Described below is a single TCR beta chain sequence and its context. It lacks a known antigen. One base away there is no much larger clone; base qualities are not given. The CDR3 measures 14 amino acids from cysteine to phenylalanine. Only the CDR3 portion is preserved as DNA: 42 bases, with reading frame beginning at the first base. V is cut by 4 bases and J by 1 base, and the space between the germline ends is 11 bases. Via the germline V gene (reference sequence), CDR1 is SGHNT and CDR2 YYREEE. The Quick-DNA Microprep Kit was used to extract genomic DNA from the sorted cells. Amplification of TCRbeta DNA was done with the immunoSEQ hsTCRbeta kit, following the protocol from the manufacturer. TCRbeta libraries were sequenced on an Illumina MiSeq instrument. Per the authors' processing: Once out-of-frame sequences had been removed, 2,204,828 distinct TCRbeta sequences were left, which works out to an average of about 67,000 per individual. Each individual was scored according to the count of about 150 previously reported CMV-associated TCRbeta sequences and the total productive distinct TCRbeta count. A beta-binomial model was reimplemented in Python, and scikit-learn random forests with default parameters were trained on data from the US cohort. Classifier performance on the Belgian cohort was summarized as median AUC with percentile confidence intervals calculated over 10,000 bootstrap iterations. In TCRdb, the immuneACCESS table is reduced to in-frame sequences with V and J assigned. These tables do not hold every clone; where another copy was compared, an unresolved V gene accounts for under half, and the others remain unexplained. V, J and clone size are those of that table, while D and trimming were read from the DNA. The sample table holds about 57,000 clones, of which roughly 80% were seen once. The ten largest make up around 0.83% of the sample.

This entry is derived from a study of memory CD4+ T cells and cytomegalovirus serostatus (dated by TCRdb to about 2019). In the study overall: The cohort included about 33 healthy adults from Belgium, of whom 9 were CMV seropositive and 24 were CMV seronegative. To replicate a published TCR-based CMV serostatus classifier, the study sequenced CD4+ memory TCRbeta repertoires from a Belgian cohort whose cytomegalovirus serostatus was known.

Single viable CD3+CD4+CD8-CD45RO+ cells were sorted as memory CD4+ T cells on a FACSAria II. CMV serostatus was assessed using a Roche Elecsys assay, by which serum IgG against CMV pp150, pp28, p38 and p52 was detected. Following thawing, total CD4+ T cells were enriched through positive selection using CD4 magnetic microbeads. The samples came from a different study that was designed specifically to examine the CD4+ T cell memory repertoire. Peripheral blood mononuclear cells were isolated and cryopreserved following standard operating procedures; serum was stored at -80 °C. The staining relied on CD3-PerCP (BW264/56), CD4-APC (RPA-T4), CD45RO-PE (UCHT1) and CD8-Pacific Orange (3B5) antibodies, and Sytox blue was used to exclude non-viable cells. Overall study results and their limits: Only CD4+CD45RO+ memory cells were sequenced, in contrast to the original study, which included naive and memory CD4+ and CD8+ populations. Results were interpreted as suggesting that the CMV-associated TCR signature is largely present in the CD4+ memory repertoire. A median bootstrapped AUC of roughly 0.95 with a 95% CI of 0.76-1.00 was achieved on the Belgian cohort by the original-framework classifier. For predicting CMV serostatus, the median bootstrapped AUC was approximately 0.95 using the original framework and less than 0.93 using a US-trained random forest. Of around 150 previously reported CMV-associated TCRbeta sequences, around 70 appeared in the CD4+ memory repertoires, each in one to five individuals.

The TCR comes from an adult in good health and CMV-seronegative. This chain is built from TRBV5-4 and TRBJ1-2; TRBD1 is possibly the D segment (5 matching bases). Sample: memory CD4+ T cells from blood. The DNA sequence reads TGTGCCAGCAGCACTGGACAAAATAACTATGGCTACACCTTC. Its protein reads: CASSTGQNNYGYTF.